Reported below is one T cell receptor (beta chain). Its antigen is not known. Gene names follow the mouse nomenclature. The sequenced fragment ends 1 residue before the CDR3 boundary, so the rest is inferred from the germline J gene. This sample is drawn from a study of tissue T cells after allogeneic stem cell transplantation. Study-wide findings and caveats: Which tissue TCRs were alloreactive or antigen-specific was not determined. Some clones might be persisting host cells.

Trimming at V came to 4 bases and at J to 3 bases, leaving 2 bases not matched to a gene. CDR1 and CDR2 (germline): SNHLY, FYNGKV (reference sequence). The CDR3 has 14 residues. Only in-frame clones appear in the TCRdb table, and some are missing; sequencing was by immunoSEQ multiplex PCR. The sample holds over 5,500 clones, around 46% seen once. Indicated time point: mouse harvest day 7 after allogeneic transplant. The graft held 10^6 splenic CD5+ T cells and 10^7 T-cell-depleted bone marrow cells. Tissues came from B6→BALB/c major-mismatch GVHD mice at day 7 or 14. This TCR was recovered from a female BALB/c mouse given C57BL/6 T cells with graft-versus-host disease after an allogeneic hematopoietic cell transplant. The rearrangement joins TRBV3 to TRBJ2-5; 9 bases match TRBD1. The sample was gut tissue. The CDR3 DNA, read in part, is TGTGCCAGCAGCTCGACAGGGGGACAAGACACCCAGTAC. This encodes CASSSTGGQDTQY. The entire CDR3 reads CASSSTGGQDTQYF.